Listed below are T cell receptor beta chains from one sample, sequenced in a study of regulatory T cells in long-lasting Graves disease. TCRdb passed the multiplex PCR reads through MiXCR, listing each CDR3 protein once. The sample yields 300,000 to 350,000 distinct CDR3 sequences, 15% to 20% seen once. This sample comprised peripheral blood mononuclear cells (PBMCs), obtained when the disease was refractory, from a patient treated with antithyroid drugs. These TCRs come from a female donor with Graves disease. Each CDR3 is given with its conserved first and last residue. D genes are given only for firm matches. Size values are once, few and many counts, or a class for expanded clones, and some rows have none.

V gene	J gene	clone size	D gene	CDR3 length	CDR3 DNA	CDR3 protein
TRBV7-3	TRBJ1-1	many	NA	13	TGTGCCAGCAGCCACAAACGGAACACTGAAGCTTTCTTT	CASSHKRNTEAFF
TRBV6-2/TRBV6-3	TRBJ1-1	NA	NA	14	TGTGCCAGCAGTTTCAGCGACCGCACGGCTGAAGCTTTCTTT	CASSFSDRTAEAFF
TRBV7-9	TRBJ2-1	NA	TRBD2	12	TGTGCCGGAGCGGGAGTCCGCAATGAGCAGTTCTTC	CAGAGVRNEQFF
TRBV12-3/TRBV12-4	TRBJ1-1	many	NA	14	TGTACCAGCAGTTACTACAGGGAGGGCACTGAAGCTTTCTTT	CTSSYYREGTEAFF
TRBV7-9	TRBJ1-2	NA	NA	12	TGTGCCAGCAGCCTGACAGAAGGGGGCTACACCTTC	CASSLTEGGYTF
TRBV7-9	TRBJ1-1	NA	TRBD1	14	TGTGCCAGCAGACTTTATGTAGAGGGGGCCGTGGCTTTCTTT	CASRLYVEGAVAFF
TRBV5-1	TRBJ2-7	NA	NA	14	TGCGCCAGCAGCTTGGACCCCGGACCCTACGAGCAGTACTTC	CASSLDPGPYEQYF
TRBV7-6	TRBJ2-3	NA	TRBD2	16	TGTGCCAGCAGCCCTCGGACTAGCGGGAATCAGGATACGCAGTATTTT	CASSPRTSGNQDTQYF
TRBV6-5	TRBJ1-1	NA	NA	15	TGTGCCAGCAGTTTTCGGGGCTCAAGGAACACTGAAGCTTTCTTT	CASSFRGSRNTEAFF
TRBV28	TRBJ1-5	many	NA	14	TGTGCCAGCAGTTTTTGGGACGGTGAGTCACCCCAGCATTTT	CASSFWDGESPQHF
TRBV9	TRBJ2-7	many	NA	13	TGTGCCAGCAGCGTAGCAGAGACCTACGAGCAGTACTTC	CASSVAETYEQYF
TRBV20-1	TRBJ2-7	NA	TRBD1	13	TGCAATGCAAAGGACAGGGAGATTTACGAGCAGTACTTC	CNAKDREIYEQYF
TRBV11-2	TRBJ1-1	many	NA	15	TGTGCCAGCAGCTTAGATCCGGGATCGAACACTGAAGCTTTCTTT	CASSLDPGSNTEAFF
TRBV4-1	TRBJ1-4	NA	NA	16	TGCGCCAGCAGCCAAGGGAACAGGGCAACTAATGAAAAACTGTTTTTT	CASSQGNRATNEKLFF
TRBV12-3/TRBV12-4	TRBJ1-5	many	NA	13	TGTGCCAGCAGTCGGGAAGGCAATCAGCCCCAGCATTTT	CASSREGNQPQHF
TRBV27	TRBJ2-3	many	NA	15	TGTGCCAGCAGTTTCACAGGACGAGGCACAGATACGCAGTATTTT	CASSFTGRGTDTQYF